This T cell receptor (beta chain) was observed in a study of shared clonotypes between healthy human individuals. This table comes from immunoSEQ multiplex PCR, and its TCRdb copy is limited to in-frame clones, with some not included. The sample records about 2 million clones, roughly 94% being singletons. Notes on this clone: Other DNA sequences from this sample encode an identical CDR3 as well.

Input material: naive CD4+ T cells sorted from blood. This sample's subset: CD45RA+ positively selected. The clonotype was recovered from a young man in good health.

For the CDR3, the DNA is TGTGCCAGCAGTTTGGGCAATGAGCAGTTCTTC. This codes for CASSLGNEQFF. This sequence joins TRBV7-9 and TRBJ2-1; D unresolved. CDR1 and CDR2 (germline): SEHNR, FQNEAQ (reference sequence). The CDR3 consists of 11 residues. With 6 bases removed from V and 6 bases from J, the gap between germline ends came to 6 bases.